The 22 T cell receptor beta chains reported below all come from one sample, sequenced in a study of blood T cells in healthy people across ages. Together with a sample-barcoded 5' primer, a J-beta primer mix was included in a second PCR lasting about 7 to 11 cycles. One entry per CDR3 protein results from TCRdb running MiXCR on the 5' RACE reads. In the table there are 780,000 or so distinct CDR3 sequences, about 56% of which are singletons. The sequencing input was blood. The source is a man between 35 and 55 years old in good health.

This clonotype was detected only a few times. This chain uses TRBV7-2 with TRBJ2-6; D is undetermined. V was trimmed by 4 bases and J by 1 base, leaving 5 bases between them. CDR1 is SGHTA, CDR2 FQGNSA, per germline. This CDR3 region has 14 residues. The CDR3 DNA reads as TGTGCCAGCAGCTCCGAATCTGGGGCCAACGTCCTGACTTTC. This gives the protein CASSSESGANVLTF.

This clonotype was detected once. The V and J genes are TRBV3-1 and TRBJ1-2; maybe TRBD1 (6 bases). Per germline, CDR1 LGHDT and CDR2 YNNKEL (reference sequence). Trimming cost V 3 bases and J 10 bases, with 18 bases left between them. There are 14 residues in the CDR3. CDR3 loop: CASSHSSGEGTYTF. In DNA, the CDR3 is TGTGCCAGCAGCCATAGTTCAGGGGAGGGGACCTACACCTTC.

This clonotype was seen more than once but under ten times. This chain uses TRBV12-3 or TRBV12-4 with TRBJ1-2; D is perhaps TRBD1 (6 bases). Trimming shortened V by 6 bases and J by 5 bases, and 16 bases separated the two germline ends. This CDR3 has 14 residues. Here the CDR3 reads CASSPGQNLYGYTF. In DNA form, the CDR3 reads TGTGCCAGCAGCCCCGGACAGAACTTATATGGCTACACCTTC.

This chain uses TRBV6-1 with TRBJ2-7, with D possibly matching TRBD2 (5 bases). V lost 6 bases to trimming and J lost 4 bases, with 16 bases between them. Looked up from germline, CDR1 is MNHNS and CDR2 is SASEGT. The CDR3 extends over 14 amino acids. CDR3 residues: CASSAGLRDYEQYF. The CDR3 DNA sequence: TGTGCCAGCAGCGCGGGCTTACGGGATTACGAGCAGTACTTC.

This chain links TRBV25-1 with TRBJ2-5; tentative D call: TRBD1 (6 bases). Germline loops: CDR1 MGHDK, CDR2 SYGVNS. Between the trimmed V and J ends, which lost 2 bases and 5 bases, there was a span of 12 bases. This CDR3 contains 14 residues. CDR3 nucleotides: TGTGCCAGCAGTGAAAGGAAGGGGGTGGAGACCCAGTACTTC. Translation gives CASSERKGVETQYF.

The chain has TRBV3-1 and TRBJ2-1; D remains ambiguous. The CDR3 is made up of 15 amino acids. V was shortened by 4 bases and J by 3 bases, with 13 bases between the two germline ends. Germline CDR1 and CDR2: LGHDT and YNNKEL (reference sequence). In DNA form, the CDR3 reads TGTGCCAGCAGCCGAGCTCAAACCTACTACAATGAGCAGTTCTTC. Protein product: CASSRAQTYYNEQFF.

The rearrangement uses TRBV25-1 and TRBJ1-5; 7 bases map to TRBD1. Germline CDR1 reads MGHDK; CDR2 reads SYGVNS. Germline trimming cut 4 bases from V and 6 bases from J; bases unmatched to any gene: 3. The CDR3 extends over 13 amino acids. CDR3 nucleotides: TGTGCCAGCAGTGCCAGGGGGGGTCAGCCCCAGCATTTT. Translated, it gives CASSARGGQPQHF.

The chain uses TRBV7-2 and TRBJ2-3; weak D call: TRBD1 (6 bases). Deletions cut 8 bases from V and 5 bases from J, with 20 bases between. There are 15 residues in the CDR3. Looked up from germline, CDR1 is SGHTA and CDR2 is FQGNSA. The CDR3 here is CASGRSTGFIDTQYF. The CDR3 coding sequence is TGTGCCAGCGGACGTAGCACAGGGTTTATAGATACGCAGTATTTT.

This chain joins TRBV9 and TRBJ1-2; maybe TRBD1 (6 bases). Trimming took 0 bases from V and 4 from J, leaving 13 bases between them. Per the germline V gene, CDR1 is SGDLS and CDR2 is YYNGEE. The CDR3 sequence is 15 residues long. The CDR3, as DNA: TGTGCCAGCAGCGTAGGGCAGCAGGGGACCTATGGCTACACCTTC. It specifies CASSVGQQGTYGYTF.

The V and J genes are TRBV6-6 and TRBJ2-3; TRBD1 or TRBD2 may be the D gene (5 bases each). V lost 3 bases, J lost 6 bases, and 16 bases lay in between. Germline V gives CDR1 MNHNY, CDR2 SVGAGI (reference sequence). This CDR3 spans 15 amino acids. CDR3 DNA: TGTGCCAGCAGTTATCCCGGGACCAAGGGGGATACGCAGTATTTT. Its translation is CASSYPGTKGDTQYF.

The rearrangement joins TRBV10-3 to TRBJ2-3; 7 bases map to TRBD1. Germline CDR1 reads ENHRY; CDR2 reads SYGVKD. Trimming at V came to 6 bases and at J to 2 bases, leaving 5 bases not matched to a gene. The CDR3 is made up of 14 amino acids. This chain's CDR3 is CAIRTGTDTDTQYF. The DNA of the CDR3 is TGTGCCATCAGAACCGGGACAGACACAGATACGCAGTATTTT.

This clonotype came up once. The genes are TRBV6-1 and TRBJ1-2, with D perhaps TRBD1 (5 bases). CDR3 size: 16 residues. Germline V gene data show CDR1 as MNHNS and CDR2 as SASEGT. Trimming left V 3 bases short and J 1 base short, with 15 bases between. CDR3 sequence: CASSEGRHDLNYGYTF. CDR3 in DNA: TGTGCCAGCAGTGAGGGACGCCATGACCTTAACTATGGCTACACCTTC.

The V and J genes are TRBV5-1 and TRBJ2-4; either TRBD1 or TRBD2 may supply D (5 bases each). The CDR3 is 15 amino acids. With 4 bases removed from V and 6 bases from J, the gap between germline ends came to 17 bases. The germline CDR1 and CDR2 sequences are SGHRS and YFSETQ. In DNA, the CDR3 is TGCGCCAGCAGCCCGGTTGGGGGTTTAGGAAACATTCAGTACTTC. Protein product: CASSPVGGLGNIQYF.

This clonotype was recorded a few times. The chain carries TRBV5-5 and TRBJ2-1; D uncertain. From germline, CDR1 is SGHKS and CDR2 YYEKEE (reference sequence). The CDR3 has 15 residues. The ends were cut back, 0 bases at V and 8 bases at J, with 15 bases in the middle. The CDR3 sequence: CASSLGAESYDEQFF. The CDR3 coding sequence is TGTGCCAGCAGCTTGGGTGCGGAATCTTACGATGAGCAGTTCTTC.

The V gene is TRBV20-1, the J gene TRBJ2-1, with D perhaps matching TRBD2 (6 bases). Trimming cost V 4 bases and J 3 bases, with 25 bases left between them. This CDR3 contains 18 residues. Germline V lookup: CDR1 DFQATT, CDR2 SNEGSKA (reference sequence). CDR3 DNA: TGCAGTGCTATTTCCCCGGACGGCGGGGTTATCTTCTACAATGAGCAGTTCTTC. Residues: CSAISPDGGVIFYNEQFF.

The rearrangement uses TRBV29-1 and TRBJ2-5; 12 nucleotides line up with TRBD2. The end of the DNA aligns better with TRBJ2-7, so the J call may be wrong. This CDR3 is built from 13 residues. Germline assignment: CDR1 SQVTM and CDR2 ANQGSEA. The CDR3 protein is CSATSGRSDEQYF. For the CDR3, the DNA is TGCAGCGCGACTAGCGGGAGAAGCGACGAGCAGTACTTC.

This chain joins TRBV7-2 and TRBJ2-7, with 9 nucleotides matching TRBD2. The J call may be wrong; the DNA end is better matched by TRBJ2-5. The CDR3 sequence is 14 residues long. CDR1 is SGHTA, CDR2 FQGNSA, per germline. CDR3 residues: CASTLGLAMQTQYF. CDR3 DNA sequence: TGTGCCAGCACCCTCGGACTAGCGATGCAGACCCAGTACTTC.

This chain uses TRBV6-1 with TRBJ2-3, with TRBD1 identical over 9 bases. The V gene end was trimmed by 6 bases and the J gene end by 1 base; junction bases not matched to a gene: 11. This CDR3 comprises 17 residues. Germline V gene data show CDR1 as MNHNS and CDR2 as SASEGT. Here the CDR3 reads CASSPTGGGVGTDTQYF. The CDR3 region has the DNA TGTGCCAGCAGCCCTACAGGGGGCGGCGTCGGCACAGATACGCAGTATTTT.

Written as DNA, the CDR3 is TGTGCCAGCAGCCAGCTAGCGGGGGTAGATACGCAGTATTTT. Its protein product is CASSQLAGVDTQYF. The chain links TRBV7-3 to TRBJ2-3; 10 positions match TRBD2. V shed 5 bases, J shed 5 bases, and the junction held 4 bases outside the gene matches. Germline V gene data show CDR1 as SGHTA and CDR2 as FQGTGA. The CDR3 length is 14 residues.

There are a few counts of this clonotype. The V gene is TRBV28, the J gene TRBJ2-3, with D uncertain. Germline V CDR1 and CDR2: MDHEN, SYDVKM. V shed 6 bases and J shed 3 bases, with 7 bases lying between them. The CDR3 covers 12 residues. CDR3: CASRPGTDTQYF. CDR3 sequence (DNA): TGTGCCAGCAGGCCCGGGACAGATACGCAGTATTTT.

The gene calls are TRBV7-2 and TRBJ2-3; TRBD2 matches 12 bases. Per the germline V gene, CDR1 is SGHTA and CDR2 is FQGNSA. The length of the CDR3 is 19 residues. Trimming at V came to 7 bases and at J to 0 bases, leaving 14 bases not matched to a gene. DNA of the CDR3: TGTGCCAGCAACCTAAAGTCCGGGACTAGCGGGCGAAGCACAGATACGCAGTATTTT. Protein: CASNLKSGTSGRSTDTQYF.

The chain joins TRBV7-2 to TRBJ2-4; 9 bases fit TRBD1. Near its end, the DNA agrees better with TRBJ2-7, so the J call may be wrong. This CDR3 has 14 amino acids. The germline CDR1 and CDR2 sequences are SGHTA and FQGNSA. The DNA of the CDR3 is TGTGCCAGCAGAGCGGGACAGGGTTTTTACGAGCAGTACTTC. Translation: CASRAGQGFYEQYF.